Below, one TCR beta chain is given with its context. Its target is unknown. With 60 Vbeta and 13 Jbeta primers, the PCR was carried out. Assay used: immunoSEQ multiplex PCR; TCRdb lists only in-frame clones, some missing. In the table there are fewer than 130,000 clones, around four fifths of which are singletons. This sample stems from a study of cytomegalovirus exposure and HLA in healthy donors. Study-wide results and limits: In a later analysis, several top co-occurrence clusters appeared linked to parvovirus B19, influenza, CMV and Epstein-Barr virus. Usually a TCR sequence was rare, but some public TCRs were found in many donors. A prior analysis recorded that most TCR beta V segments were productive about 90% or about 30% of the time.

The CDR3 runs to 15 residues. The V gene's germline CDR1 is MGHDK and CDR2 SYGVNS. V was trimmed by 3 bases and J by 6 bases, leaving 17 bases between them. The clonotype was recovered from a woman aged 55-70 years in good health and CMV-seropositive. The chain carries TRBV25-1 and TRBJ1-1; D uncertain. Sequenced material: PBMCs. In DNA, the CDR3 is TGTGCCAGCAGTGACGCACGGAACCGCCGGGCTGAAGCTTTCTTT. As protein: CASSDARNRRAEAFF.